This entry features one TCR beta chain sequence. The target antigen is unknown. Here immunoSEQ multiplex PCR was the method, and the copy in TCRdb shows in-frame clones only, minus some. The sample has approximately 170,000 clones; around 85% are singletons. The data belong to a study of cytomegalovirus exposure and HLA in healthy donors. This CDR3 region has 16 residues. Germline assignment: CDR1 MNHEY and CDR2 SMNVEV (reference sequence). V was pared by 6 bases and J by 10 bases, with 13 bases of the junction left unmatched. General observations from the study: Listed as cytomegalovirus-associated were around 160 TCR beta chains. The classifier, whose performance was assessed in both the original and validation cohorts, reportedly diagnosed cytomegalovirus status with high specificity and sensitivity.

This chain joins TRBV27 and TRBJ2-1, with 12 bases lining up with TRBD2. This clonotype was obtained from a man aged 25-45 years in good health and CMV-seropositive. Sample: PBMCs. In nucleotides, the CDR3 is TGTGCCAGCAGGATCGGGCGGGCTAGCGGGGGGGTGGAGCAGTTCTTC. It codes for CASRIGRASGGVEQFF.